These 14 T cell receptor beta chains were sequenced from one sample in a study of blood T cells in healthy people across ages. A second roughly 6 to 12 cycle PCR used barcoded and J-beta primers. TCRdb re-analysed the 5' RACE reads in MiXCR, keeping a single row per CDR3 protein. The table shows 850,000 to 1,100,000 distinct CDR3 sequences, with around two fifths occurring only once. What was sequenced was blood. These TCRs come from a man between 18 and 29 years old in good health.

This clonotype was observed a few times. The genes are TRBV29-1 and TRBJ1-2, with TRBD1 matching 11 bases. CDR3 length: 19 residues. Germline V CDR1 and CDR2: SQVTM, ANQGSEA. The V gene end was trimmed by 4 bases and the J gene end by 0 bases; junction bases not matched to a gene: 16. The CDR3, as DNA: TGCAGCGTTGGTGGACAGGGGGCGTCCTCTCTGACTTCTAACTATGGCTACACCTTC. Its protein product is CSVGGQGASSLTSNYGYTF.

The chain employs TRBV12-3 or TRBV12-4 and TRBJ2-1; 14 bases match TRBD2. The junction had 12 bases not matched to a gene; V was cut back by 8 bases and J by 6 bases. The CDR3 is made up of 17 amino acids. In DNA form, the CDR3 reads TGTGCCAGCGGGTCGACTAGCGGGGGGGCAGGGGTCAATGAGCAGTTCTTC. This gives the protein CASGSTSGGAGVNEQFF.

The gene calls are TRBV20-1 and TRBJ1-1, with D maybe TRBD1 (5 bases). CDR3 length: 12 residues. Germline V CDR1 and CDR2: DFQATT, SNEGSKA (reference sequence). The CDR3 DNA reads TGCAGGCCCGGACAAATGAACACTGAAGCTTTCTTT. It specifies CRPGQMNTEAFF.

The CDR3, as DNA: TGTGCCAGCAGCTTAACAGCCCCGGACCCCCACGAGCAGTACTTC. This encodes CASSLTAPDPHEQYF. The rearrangement joins TRBV12-3 or TRBV12-4 to TRBJ2-7, with D unresolved. The CDR3 sequence is 15 residues long. V lost 6 bases and J 5 bases, leaving 20 bases between the germline ends.

The CDR3 bases are TGCAGTGCTCAAAGACTAGCGGAGGGCACAGATACGCAGTATTTT. Translated, it gives CSAQRLAEGTDTQYF. V is TRBV20-1 and J is TRBJ2-3; the match to TRBD2 covers 9 bases. This CDR3 is built from 15 residues. Per germline, CDR1 DFQATT and CDR2 SNEGSKA (reference sequence). The V and J ends lost 5 bases and 1 base, in that order; junction bases with no gene match: 7.

This clonotype was seen only a few times. This chain links TRBV16 with TRBJ1-6, with D perhaps TRBD1 (5 bases). Trimming took off 4 bases at V and 10 bases at J, with 11 bases between the two ends. The CDR3 extends over 13 amino acids. The germline CDR1 and CDR2 sequences are KGHSY and FQNENV. The CDR3 nucleotides are TGTGCCAGCAGCCGACAGATCGGATCACCCCTCCACTTT. Protein sequence: CASSRQIGSPLHF.

As regards this clonotype: A much larger clone is a single base away; this may be a read error. The chain joins TRBV12-5 to TRBJ2-5; no firm D call. The V end was cut by 5 bases, the J end by 11 bases, with 18 bases between. The CDR3 consists of 13 residues. Germline CDR1 reads LGHNT; CDR2 reads FRNRAP. The CDR3 sequence is CASGPERPYEQYF. The CDR3 DNA sequence: TGTGCTAGTGGTCCAGAGAGACCGTATGAGCAGTACTTC.

A note on this clonotype: The junction departs from germline at one end; a sequencing error may be responsible. The rearrangement uses TRBV7-8 and TRBJ1-5; perhaps TRBD1 as D (5 bases). The CDR3 is 14 amino acids. The germline gives CDR1 SGHVS, CDR2 FQNEAQ. CDR3 amino acids: CTSGSDSGHQPQHF. The CDR3 nucleotides read TGTACCAGCGGCTCAGACAGTGGTCATCAGCCCCAGCATTTT.

V gene TRBV20-1 combines with J gene TRBJ2-3; D tentatively reads TRBD1 or TRBD2 (5 bases each). V was trimmed by 1 base and J by 2 bases, leaving 10 bases between them. The CDR3 is made up of 14 amino acids. CDR1 and CDR2 (germline): DFQATT, SNEGSKA (reference sequence). The CDR3 DNA follows: TGCAGTGCTAGAGCCGTTGGGACCACAGATACGCAGTATTTT. Its translation is CSARAVGTTDTQYF.

This chain links TRBV6-1 with TRBJ1-2; D unresolved. V was cut by 3 bases and J by 4 bases, with 9 bases left in between. The length of the CDR3 is 13 residues. Germline values: CDR1 MNHNS, CDR2 SASEGT. CDR3 region: CASSEEQIYGYTF. As DNA, the CDR3 is TGTGCCAGCAGTGAGGAACAGATCTATGGCTACACCTTC.

This rearrangement joins TRBV7-2 to TRBJ1-4; D is uncertain. Per the germline V gene, CDR1 is SGHTA and CDR2 is FQGNSA. The CDR3 runs to 16 residues. Deletions cut 2 bases from V and 5 bases from J, with 15 bases between. In nucleotides, the CDR3 is TGTGCCAGCAGCTTATCTCTCTACGAGGGAAATGAAAAACTGTTTTTT. This gives the protein CASSLSLYEGNEKLFF.

V and J are TRBV7-3 and TRBJ2-5; D is unclear. V was pared by 0 bases and J by 11 bases, with 16 bases between. Germline CDR1 is SGHTA and CDR2 is FQGTGA. There are 14 residues in the CDR3. The CDR3 sequence: CASSLTEFYDEQYF. CDR3 sequence (DNA): TGTGCCAGCAGCTTAACGGAGTTTTACGATGAGCAGTACTTC.

This clonotype was counted a few times. The chain uses TRBV29-1 and TRBJ1-5; no definite D call. The CDR3 loop spans 16 amino acids. The germline V and J ends were trimmed by 7 bases and 0 bases, with 19 bases remaining between them. Looked up from germline, CDR1 is SQVTM and CDR2 is ANQGSEA. This CDR3 reads CSGCSLLCNSNQPQHF. The CDR3 DNA follows: TGCAGCGGTTGCTCCCTATTATGTAATAGCAATCAGCCCCAGCATTTT.

This clonotype was recorded at least ten times. The chain joins TRBV25-1 to TRBJ2-3; D is perhaps TRBD1 or TRBD2 (5 bases each). Germline-derived CDR1 and CDR2 are MGHDK and SYGVNS. V was clipped by 5 bases and J by 1 base, with 13 bases between them. The CDR3 runs to 15 residues. CDR3 residues: CASSKPGPGTDTQYF. In nucleotides, the CDR3 is TGTGCCAGCAGTAAACCGGGACCAGGCACAGATACGCAGTATTTT.